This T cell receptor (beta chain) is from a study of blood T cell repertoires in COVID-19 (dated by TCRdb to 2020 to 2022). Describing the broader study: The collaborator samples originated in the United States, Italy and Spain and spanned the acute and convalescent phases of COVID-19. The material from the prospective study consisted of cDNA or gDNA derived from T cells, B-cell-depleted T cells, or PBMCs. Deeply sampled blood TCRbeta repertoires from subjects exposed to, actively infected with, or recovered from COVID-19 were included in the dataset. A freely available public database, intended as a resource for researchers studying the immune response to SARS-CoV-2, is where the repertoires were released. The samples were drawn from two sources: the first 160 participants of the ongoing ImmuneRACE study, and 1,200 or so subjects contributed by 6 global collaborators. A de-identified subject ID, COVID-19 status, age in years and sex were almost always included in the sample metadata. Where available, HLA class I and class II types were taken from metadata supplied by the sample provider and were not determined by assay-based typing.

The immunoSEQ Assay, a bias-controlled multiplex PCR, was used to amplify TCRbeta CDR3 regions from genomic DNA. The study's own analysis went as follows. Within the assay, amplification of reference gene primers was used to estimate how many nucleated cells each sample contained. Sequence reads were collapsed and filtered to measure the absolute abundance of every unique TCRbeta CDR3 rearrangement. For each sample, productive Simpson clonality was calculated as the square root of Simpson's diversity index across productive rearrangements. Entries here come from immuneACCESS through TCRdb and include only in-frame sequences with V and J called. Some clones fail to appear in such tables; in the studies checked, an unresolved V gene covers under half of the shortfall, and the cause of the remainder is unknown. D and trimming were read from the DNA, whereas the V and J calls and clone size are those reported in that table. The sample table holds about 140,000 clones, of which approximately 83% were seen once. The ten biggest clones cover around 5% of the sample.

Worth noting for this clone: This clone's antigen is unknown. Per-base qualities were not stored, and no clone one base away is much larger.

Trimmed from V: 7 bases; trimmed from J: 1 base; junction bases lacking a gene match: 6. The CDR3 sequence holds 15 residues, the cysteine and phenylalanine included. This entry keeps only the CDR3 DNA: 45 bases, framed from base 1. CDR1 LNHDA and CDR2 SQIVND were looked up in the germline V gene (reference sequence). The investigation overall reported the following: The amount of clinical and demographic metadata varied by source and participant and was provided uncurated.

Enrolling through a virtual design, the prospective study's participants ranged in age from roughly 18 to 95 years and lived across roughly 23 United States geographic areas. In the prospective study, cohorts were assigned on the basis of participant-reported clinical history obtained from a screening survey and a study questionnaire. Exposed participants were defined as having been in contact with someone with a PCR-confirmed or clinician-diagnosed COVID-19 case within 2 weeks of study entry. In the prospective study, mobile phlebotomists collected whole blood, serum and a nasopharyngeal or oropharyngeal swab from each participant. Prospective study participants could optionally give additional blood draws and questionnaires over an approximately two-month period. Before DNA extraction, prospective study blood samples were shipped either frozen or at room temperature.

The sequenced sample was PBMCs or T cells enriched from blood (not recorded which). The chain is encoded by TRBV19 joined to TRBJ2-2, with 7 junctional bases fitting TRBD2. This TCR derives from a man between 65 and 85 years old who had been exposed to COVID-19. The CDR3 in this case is CASMGGVWNTGELFF. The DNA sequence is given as TGTGCCAGTATGGGGGGGGTTTGGAACACCGGGGAGCTGTTTTTT.